The 30 T cell receptor beta chains in this list originate from one sample, sequenced in a study of cytomegalovirus exposure and HLA in healthy donors. The PCR was carried out with 60 Vbeta primers and 13 Jbeta primers. Sequencing was performed with immunoSEQ multiplex PCR; in TCRdb, only in-frame clones are kept and a portion is missing. The repertoire holds 150,000 to 200,000 clones, with 70% to 85% as singletons. The sample comprised PBMCs. Receptor source: a boy between 2 and 10 years old in good health and CMV-seronegative.

The genes are TRBV7-8 and TRBJ2-7; 13 bases line up with TRBD2. J gave up 7 bases and V 3 bases, and 12 bases lay outside the gene matches. The CDR3 runs 17 residues. The germline V gene has CDR1 SGHVS and CDR2 FQNEAQ. The CDR3 sequence: CASSFPRTSGGRWEQYF. CDR3 DNA: TGTGCCAGCAGCTTTCCCCGGACTAGCGGGGGCCGATGGGAGCAGTACTTC.

This clone occurred once. V usage is TRBV9 and J usage is TRBJ2-2; a possible D gene is TRBD2 (5 bases). The CDR3 has 16 residues. Germline assignment: CDR1 SGDLS and CDR2 YYNGEE. CDR3 protein: CARARGLTRNTGELFF. Here the CDR3 DNA reads TGTGCGCGCGCCCGAGGGCTAACCCGAAACACCGGGGAGCTGTTTTTT.

This chain connects TRBV13 to TRBJ1-5; TRBD1 agrees at 12 bases. J gave up 7 bases and V 4 bases, and 5 bases lay outside the gene matches. This CDR3 spans 15 amino acids. Germline CDR1 and CDR2: PRHDT and FYEKMQ (reference sequence). CDR3 region: CASSSGTGGGQPQHF. In DNA, the CDR3 is TGTGCCAGCAGCTCAGGGACAGGGGGCGGCCAGCCCCAGCATTTT.

The chain links TRBV6-1 to TRBJ1-5, with D tentatively TRBD1 (5 bases). Germline lookup yields CDR1 MNHNS and CDR2 SASEGT. V lost 4 bases and J lost 5, with 9 bases in between. The CDR3 runs to 13 residues. The CDR3 spells CASSASRDQPQHF. The CDR3 DNA sequence: TGTGCCAGCAGTGCAAGCAGGGATCAGCCCCAGCATTTT.

V is TRBV6-5 and J is TRBJ2-2; D is possibly TRBD2 (5 bases). This CDR3 is built from 14 residues. V shed 8 bases and J shed 0 bases, with 10 bases lying between them. The germline V gene has CDR1 MNHEY and CDR2 SVGAGI. The DNA of the CDR3 is TGTGCCAGCCGGACTCGCGCGAACACCGGGGAGCTGTTTTTT. It translates to CASRTRANTGELFF.

As for this clone: The same CDR3 is also encoded by other DNA sequences in this sample. The chain carries TRBV9 and TRBJ2-5; tentatively, D is TRBD2 (6 bases). Germline assignment: CDR1 SGDLS and CDR2 YYNGEE. CDR3 length equals 13 residues. V was shortened by 0 bases and J by 4 bases, with 7 bases between the two germline ends. The CDR3 DNA is TGTGCCAGCAGCGTAGGGGGAGGAGAGACCCAGTACTTC. Translation gives CASSVGGGETQYF.

This clone was detected once. At the DNA level, this CDR3 is encoded by other sequences in the same sample as well. The chain combines TRBV18 with TRBJ2-7; 8 bases match TRBD1. CDR1 is KGHSH, CDR2 LQKENI, per germline. Trimming at V came to 3 bases and at J to 2 bases, leaving 3 bases not matched to a gene. The CDR3 is 14 amino acids. CDR3 region: CASSPGQGTYEQYF. CDR3 in DNA: TGTGCCAGCTCACCCGGACAGGGTACCTACGAGCAGTACTTC.

The genes are TRBV4-1 and TRBJ2-1; tentative D call: TRBD2 (5 bases). The CDR3 consists of 17 residues. V dropped 0 bases and J dropped 4 bases, with 16 bases sitting between them. CDR1 and CDR2 (germline): MGHRA, YSYEKL. Here the CDR3 reads CASSQDATRAAYNEQFF. The CDR3 bases are TGCGCCAGCAGCCAAGATGCTACTAGAGCCGCTTACAATGAGCAGTTCTTC.

The rearrangement links TRBV4-1 to TRBJ2-6, with D unresolved. Trimming took 4 bases from V and 2 from J, leaving 6 bases between them. This CDR3 has 14 amino acids. Germline-derived CDR1 and CDR2 are MGHRA and YSYEKL. Written as DNA, the CDR3 is TGCGCCAGCAGCCTTGGGCCTGGGGCCAACGTCCTGACTTTC. Encoded protein: CASSLGPGANVLTF.

This chain uses TRBV7-2 with TRBJ2-1, with 9 bases matching TRBD2. Germline trimming cut 4 bases from V and 3 bases from J; bases unmatched to any gene: 7. Germline CDR1 is SGHTA and CDR2 is FQGNSA. This CDR3 contains 16 residues. CDR3 nucleotides: TGTGCCAGCAGCTGGGGGGCGGGGGGGCACTACAATGAGCAGTTCTTC. This sequence encodes CASSWGAGGHYNEQFF.

The chain is built from TRBV5-4 and TRBJ1-1, with D unclear. CDR1 is SGHNT and CDR2 is YYREEE in the germline V gene (reference sequence). V dropped 2 bases and J dropped 0 bases, with 8 bases sitting between them. The CDR3 spans 14 residues. The CDR3 spells CASSLPGMNTEAFF. The CDR3 DNA sequence: TGTGCCAGCAGCTTACCGGGAATGAACACTGAAGCTTTCTTT.

This clone was counted only a few times. The rearrangement links TRBV4-3 to TRBJ2-3; unclear D gene. This CDR3 is built from 15 residues. The V end was cut by 0 bases, the J end by 1 base, with 8 bases between. Germline CDR1 is LGHNA and CDR2 is YSLEER. The CDR3 DNA is TGCGCCAGCAGCCAAGACCCTACCGGCACAGATACGCAGTATTTT. Translated, it gives CASSQDPTGTDTQYF.

The rearrangement uses TRBV14 and TRBJ1-5; D perhaps matches TRBD1 (6 bases). This CDR3 region has 17 residues. Trimming cost V 0 bases and J 5 bases, with 17 bases left between them. Germline CDR1 and CDR2: SGHDN and FVKESK. The CDR3: CASSQERRRGGHQPQHF. In DNA, the CDR3 is TGTGCCAGCAGCCAAGAACGTCGCCGCGGGGGCCATCAGCCCCAGCATTTT.

The rearrangement uses TRBV10-3 and TRBJ2-6; a possible D gene is TRBD1 (5 bases). The CDR3 has 18 amino acids. V gave up 3 bases and J gave up 0 bases, with 15 bases separating them. CDR1 and CDR2 (germline): ENHRY, SYGVKD. In nucleotides, the CDR3 is TGTGCCATCAGTGACTTCACAGGTTTCAGCTCTGGGGCCAACGTCCTGACTTTC. Protein: CAISDFTGFSSGANVLTF.

The chain recombines TRBV7-2 with TRBJ2-7; 8 bases are shared with TRBD2. Germline assignment: CDR1 SGHTA and CDR2 FQGNSA. The junction had 3 bases not matched to a gene; V was cut back by 5 bases and J by 6 bases. The CDR3 runs to 12 residues. The CDR3 DNA reads TGTGCCAGCAGCGCCCGGGGGGGCGAGCAGTACTTC. It is translated as CASSARGGEQYF.

The V gene is TRBV6-6, the J gene TRBJ1-2; tentative D call: TRBD1 (5 bases). The CDR3 covers 12 residues. The V gene's germline CDR1 is MNHNY and CDR2 SVGAGI (reference sequence). V was clipped by 7 bases and J by 4 bases, with 10 bases between them. The CDR3 nucleotides are TGTGCCAGCACCCAGGGTGCCTATGGCTACACCTTC. Its translation: CASTQGAYGYTF.

This chain uses TRBV19 with TRBJ1-2; D possibly corresponds to TRBD1 (5 bases). Per the germline V gene, CDR1 is LNHDA and CDR2 is SQIVND (reference sequence). The CDR3 length is 15 residues. V was cut by 3 bases and J by 4 bases, with 15 bases left in between. CDR3: CASSIPGMDTYGYTF. In DNA form, the CDR3 reads TGTGCCAGTAGTATTCCAGGGATGGATACCTATGGCTACACCTTC.

The V call is TRBV7-8, the J call TRBJ2-6, with 7 bases matching TRBD1. Looked up from germline, CDR1 is SGHVS and CDR2 is FQNEAQ. The CDR3 runs 19 residues. The trim removed 5 bases at V and 0 bases at J, leaving 13 bases unmatched. CDR3 sequence (DNA): TGTGCCAGCAGCCCATACTACAGGGGCCCCAGCTCTGGGGCCAACGTCCTGACTTTC. Translating it yields CASSPYYRGPSSGANVLTF. The full variable domain, in which reference TRBV7-8 and TRBJ2-6 provide the parts outside the CDR3, is GAGVSQSPRYKVAKRGQDVALRCDPISGHVSLFWYQQALGQGPEFLTYFQNEAQLDKSGLPSDRFFAERPEGSVSTLKIQRTQQEDSAVYLCASSPYYRGPSSGANVLTFGAGSRLTVL.

The chain uses TRBV7-2 and TRBJ2-5; 10 bases map to TRBD2. This CDR3 has 14 residues. Germline-derived CDR1 and CDR2 are SGHTA and FQGNSA. After removal of 2 bases from V and 5 bases from J, the junction contained 2 bases not matched to a gene. In nucleotides, the CDR3 is TGTGCCAGCAGCTTAAGCGGGGGGGTCGAGACCCAGTACTTC. It encodes CASSLSGGVETQYF.

The rearrangement links TRBV19 to TRBJ1-2; the D is unclear. CDR3 size: 15 residues. V was cut by 7 bases and J by 3 bases, with 18 bases left in between. Germline V CDR1 and CDR2: LNHDA, SQIVND (reference sequence). CDR3 amino acids: CASKDVGPSDYGYTF. In DNA form, the CDR3 reads TGTGCCAGTAAAGATGTGGGCCCGAGTGACTATGGCTACACCTTC.

This clone was picked up a small number of times. The CDR3 reads CAMRLAGSDTQYF. The CDR3 DNA reads TGTGCCATGAGACTAGCGGGGTCGGATACGCAGTATTTT. This chain links TRBV6-1 with TRBJ2-3, with 11 positions matching TRBD2. With 10 bases clipped from V and 6 bases from J, the junction kept 6 bases outside the gene matches. CDR3 length: 13 residues. Germline-derived CDR1 and CDR2 are MNHNS and SASEGT.

This clone showed up just a few times. The V and J genes are TRBV5-1 and TRBJ2-7, with D possibly TRBD1 on 5 matching bases. CDR3 length: 14 amino acids. The V gene's germline CDR1 is SGHRS and CDR2 YFSETQ. V lost 4 bases and J 2 bases, leaving 13 bases between the germline ends. The CDR3: CASSPTWGPYEQYF. CDR3 DNA sequence: TGCGCCAGCAGCCCTACTTGGGGCCCCTACGAGCAGTACTTC.

The chain uses TRBV4-1 and TRBJ1-5; the match to TRBD1 covers 9 bases. CDR1 MGHRA and CDR2 YSYEKL come from the germline V gene. Unmatched junction bases numbered 6, after V lost 0 bases and J lost 6 bases. This CDR3 comprises 16 residues. CDR3 loop: CASSQETGGLGQPQHF. The CDR3 DNA reads as TGCGCCAGCAGCCAAGAGACAGGGGGGTTAGGTCAGCCCCAGCATTTT.

This clone turned up a few times. This chain joins TRBV6-5 and TRBJ2-5, with D possibly TRBD2 on 5 matching bases. The germline gives CDR1 MNHEY, CDR2 SVGAGI. The CDR3 contains 13 residues. V gave up 0 bases and J gave up 4 bases, with 6 bases separating them. As DNA, the CDR3 is TGTGCCAGCAGTTACTCGGCGGGAGAGACCCAGTACTTC. Translation gives CASSYSAGETQYF.

The chain links TRBV19 to TRBJ1-6; D remains unclear. The CDR3 runs 13 residues. The germline CDR1 and CDR2 sequences are LNHDA and SQIVND (reference sequence). V was cut by 3 bases and J by 14 bases, with 14 bases left in between. The CDR3 DNA sequence: TGTGCCAGTAGTATTGGTGACGCTAGCACCCTCCACTTT. Translated, it gives CASSIGDASTLHF.

The rearrangement uses TRBV5-6 and TRBJ2-1; 7 nucleotides match TRBD2. V lost 4 bases, J lost 0 bases, and 10 bases stayed unmatched. The CDR3 runs 17 residues. Germline V gene sequence: CDR1 SGHDT, CDR2 YYEEEE. CDR3 sequence reads: CASSIRLAPSSYNEQFF. Written as DNA, the CDR3 is TGTGCCAGCAGCATCCGACTAGCCCCTTCCTCCTACAATGAGCAGTTCTTC.

V and J are TRBV4-3 and TRBJ2-3, with 8 positions matching TRBD2. This CDR3 has 16 residues. Germline-derived CDR1 and CDR2 are LGHNA and YSLEER. Trimming at V came to 5 bases and at J to 1 base, leaving 8 bases not matched to a gene. The CDR3 loop reads CASSLRGRGGTDTQYF. CDR3 DNA sequence: TGCGCCAGCAGCTTAAGAGGGCGGGGGGGCACAGATACGCAGTATTTT.

The genes are TRBV11-3 and TRBJ2-2; TRBD2 might be the D (6 bases). This CDR3 is 14 amino acids long. Germline lookup yields CDR1 SGHNT and CDR2 YENEEA. Between the trimmed V and J ends, which lost 5 bases and 7 bases, there was a span of 14 bases. CDR3 region: CASSQSAGIGELFF. The DNA of the CDR3 is TGTGCCAGCAGCCAGAGTGCGGGGATCGGGGAGCTGTTTTTT.

The gene calls are TRBV18 and TRBJ1-1, with TRBD1 as a possible D gene (5 bases). Germline V gene data show CDR1 as KGHSH and CDR2 as LQKENI. Trimming removed 6 bases from V and 3 bases from J, with 20 bases in between. The length of the CDR3 is 16 residues. The CDR3 DNA is TGTGCCAGCTCCCAATATCTAGGTACGGGGGACACTGAAGCTTTCTTT. As protein: CASSQYLGTGDTEAFF.

This clone was recorded a few times. This chain uses TRBV12-5 with TRBJ1-4; TRBD1 might be the D (5 bases). CDR3 length: 15 amino acids. V was clipped by 6 bases and J by 2 bases, with 13 bases between them. The germline CDR1 and CDR2 sequences are LGHNT and FRNRAP. This CDR3 is CASGNQGATNEKLFF. The CDR3 coding sequence is TGTGCTAGTGGAAATCAGGGTGCGACTAATGAAAAACTGTTTTTT. The whole variable domain, filled in from reference TRBV12-5 and TRBJ1-4, reads DARVTQTPRHKVTEMGQEVTMRCQPILGHNTVFWYRQTMMQGLELLAYFRNRAPLDDSGMPKDRFSAEMPDATLATLKIQPSEPRDSAVYFCASGNQGATNEKLFFGSGTQLSVL.